The next 8 T cell receptor beta chains were all read from a single sample in a study of shared clonotypes between healthy human individuals. Profiled with immunoSEQ multiplex PCR; TCRdb holds only in-frame clones, not every one. The repertoire holds millions of clones, with 85% to 95% as singletons. The sample consisted of naive CD4+ T cells from PBMCs. Subset meaning: CD45RA+ positively selected. These receptors were obtained from a young man in good health. Some clones in this sample may be carry-over from other donors' samples.

V and J are TRBV27 and TRBJ1-6; D is undetermined. Trimming left V 7 bases short and J 6 bases short, with 16 bases between. There are 15 residues in the CDR3. The germline gives CDR1 MNHEY, CDR2 SMNVEV (reference sequence). CDR3 nucleotide sequence: TGTGCCAGCACGGGGAGACCTACATTTAATTCACCCCTCCACTTT. Its protein is CASTGRPTFNSPLHF.

The J gene is TRBJ2-1, the V gene TRBV9; D remains ambiguous. CDR3 length equals 15 residues. CDR1 is SGDLS, CDR2 YYNGEE, per germline. Trimming pared 0 bases from V and 6 bases from J, leaving 13 bases between. In DNA, the CDR3 is TGTGCCAGCAGCGTAGTGTTATTCACGGTCAATGAGCAGTTCTTC. Amino acids: CASSVVLFTVNEQFF.

In nucleotides, the CDR3 is TGCGCCAGCAGGTCGCAGGGTGGAAACTATGGCTACACCTTC. It specifies CASRSQGGNYGYTF. V is TRBV5-1 and J is TRBJ1-2; D is possibly TRBD1 (5 bases). This CDR3 has 14 amino acids. CDR1 and CDR2 (germline): SGHRS, YFSETQ. Deletions cut 5 bases from V and 2 bases from J, with 13 bases between.

This clone was seen once. V gene TRBV5-1 combines with J gene TRBJ2-5; perhaps D is TRBD1 or TRBD2 (5 bases each). With 4 bases removed from V and 1 base from J, the gap between germline ends came to 8 bases. CDR1 and CDR2 from the germline V gene are SGHRS and YFSETQ. The CDR3 has 13 residues. In DNA form, the CDR3 reads TGCGCCAGCAGCGTGGGGACCCAAGAGACCCAGTACTTC. It yields the protein CASSVGTQETQYF.

A remark on this clone: This sample includes further DNA sequences coding for the same CDR3. The J gene is TRBJ2-7, the V gene TRBV6-1, with a possible D match to TRBD1 (7 bases). Germline V gene sequence: CDR1 MNHNS, CDR2 SASEGT. The CDR3 sequence is 15 residues long. V lost 0 bases and J lost 5, with 14 bases in between. DNA for the CDR3: TGTGCCAGCAGTGAAGCGGCAGGGGGGAGGAACGAGCAGTACTTC. This encodes CASSEAAGGRNEQYF.

The chain combines TRBV7-2 with TRBJ2-2; D might be TRBD1 or TRBD2, each matching 5 bases. Trimming took 2 bases from V and 2 from J, leaving 12 bases between them. The germline V gene has CDR1 SGHTA and CDR2 FQGNSA. This CDR3 is 16 amino acids long. CDR3 bases: TGTGCCAGCAGCTTAACCGGGACCGCTAACACCGGGGAGCTGTTTTTT. Translation gives CASSLTGTANTGELFF.

This chain links TRBV5-5 with TRBJ2-3; D is undetermined. The CDR3 loop spans 14 amino acids. With 4 bases removed from V and 0 bases from J, the gap between germline ends came to 9 bases. Germline V lookup: CDR1 SGHKS, CDR2 YYEKEE (reference sequence). This chain's CDR3 is CASSPVGSTDTQYF. CDR3 bases: TGTGCCAGCAGCCCCGTGGGAAGCACAGATACGCAGTATTTT. Together with reference TRBV5-5 and TRBJ2-3, the CDR3 gives the full variable domain: DAGVTQSPTHLIKTRGQQVTLRCSPISGHKSVSWYQQVLGQGPQFIFQYYEKEERGRGNFPDRFSARQFPNYSSELNVNALLLGDSALYLCASSPVGSTDTQYFGPGTRLTVL.

The V call is TRBV2, the J call TRBJ1-1, with 7 bases lining up with TRBD1. From germline, CDR1 is SNHLY and CDR2 FYNNEI. With 5 bases clipped from V and 1 base from J, the junction kept 4 bases outside the gene matches. This CDR3 comprises 14 residues. The CDR3 spells CASSYGTANTEAFF. CDR3 bases: TGTGCCAGCAGTTATGGGACAGCGAACACTGAAGCTTTCTTT.